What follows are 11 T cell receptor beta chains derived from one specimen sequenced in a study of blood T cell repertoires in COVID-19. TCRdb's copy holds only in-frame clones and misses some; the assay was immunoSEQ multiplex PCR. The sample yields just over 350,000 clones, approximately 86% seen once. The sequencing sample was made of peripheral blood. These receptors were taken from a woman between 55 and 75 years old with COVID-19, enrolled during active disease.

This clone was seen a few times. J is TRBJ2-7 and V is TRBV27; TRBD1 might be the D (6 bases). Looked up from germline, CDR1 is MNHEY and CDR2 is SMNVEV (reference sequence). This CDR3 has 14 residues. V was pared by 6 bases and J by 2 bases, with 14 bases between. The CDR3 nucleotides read TGTGCCAGCAGGGTCCTCCGGGACACCTACGAGCAGTACTTC. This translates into CASRVLRDTYEQYF.

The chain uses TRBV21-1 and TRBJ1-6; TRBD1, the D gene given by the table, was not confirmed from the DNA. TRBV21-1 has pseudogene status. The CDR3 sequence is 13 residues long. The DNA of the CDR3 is TGTGCCAGCAGAGGACAGGGACTTTCGCCCCTCCACTTT. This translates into CASRGQGLSPLHF.

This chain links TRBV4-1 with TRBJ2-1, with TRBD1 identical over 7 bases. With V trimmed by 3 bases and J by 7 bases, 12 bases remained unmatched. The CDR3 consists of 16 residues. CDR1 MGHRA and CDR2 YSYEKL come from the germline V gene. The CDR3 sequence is CASSQPTGNLRNEQFF. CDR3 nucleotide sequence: TGCGCCAGCAGCCAGCCGACAGGGAACCTACGGAATGAGCAGTTCTTC.

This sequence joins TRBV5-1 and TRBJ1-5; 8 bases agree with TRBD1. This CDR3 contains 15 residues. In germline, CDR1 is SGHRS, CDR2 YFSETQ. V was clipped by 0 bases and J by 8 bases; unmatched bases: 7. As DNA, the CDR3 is TGCGCCAGCAGCTTGGCCGGGACAGGAGAGGAGCCCCAGCATTTT. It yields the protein CASSLAGTGEEPQHF.

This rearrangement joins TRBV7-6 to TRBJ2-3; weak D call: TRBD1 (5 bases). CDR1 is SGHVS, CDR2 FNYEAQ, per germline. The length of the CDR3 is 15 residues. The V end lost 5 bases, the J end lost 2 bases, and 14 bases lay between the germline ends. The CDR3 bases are TGTGCCAGCAGCCCCCGACAGTATCCCACAGATACGCAGTATTTT. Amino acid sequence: CASSPRQYPTDTQYF.

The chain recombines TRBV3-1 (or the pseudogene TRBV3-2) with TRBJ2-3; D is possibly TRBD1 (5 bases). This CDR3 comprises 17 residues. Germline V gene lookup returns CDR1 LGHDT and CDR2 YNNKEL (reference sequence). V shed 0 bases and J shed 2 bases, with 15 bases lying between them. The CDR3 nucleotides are TGTGCCAGCAGCCAAGATCTTAGGGGCAGACTCACAGATACGCAGTATTTT. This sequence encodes CASSQDLRGRLTDTQYF.

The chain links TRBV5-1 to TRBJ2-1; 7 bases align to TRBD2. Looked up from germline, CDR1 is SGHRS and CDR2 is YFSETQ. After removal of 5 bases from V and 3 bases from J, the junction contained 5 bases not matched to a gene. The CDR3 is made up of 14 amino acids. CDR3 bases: TGCGCCAGCAGGGGACGGGGGGTCTACAATGAGCAGTTCTTC. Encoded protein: CASRGRGVYNEQFF. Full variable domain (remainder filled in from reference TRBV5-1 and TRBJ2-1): KAGVTQTPRYLIKTRGQQVTLSCSPISGHRSVSWYQQTPGQGLQFLFEYFSETQRNKGNFPGRFSGRQFSNSRSEMNVSTLELGDSALYLCASRGRGVYNEQFFGPGTRLTVL.

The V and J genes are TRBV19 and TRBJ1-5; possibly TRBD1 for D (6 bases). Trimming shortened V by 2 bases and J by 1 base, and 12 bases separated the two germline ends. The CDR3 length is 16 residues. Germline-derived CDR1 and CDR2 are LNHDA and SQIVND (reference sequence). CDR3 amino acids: CASSIYGGASNQPQHF. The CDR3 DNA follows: TGTGCCAGTAGTATATATGGGGGGGCCAGCAATCAGCCCCAGCATTTT.

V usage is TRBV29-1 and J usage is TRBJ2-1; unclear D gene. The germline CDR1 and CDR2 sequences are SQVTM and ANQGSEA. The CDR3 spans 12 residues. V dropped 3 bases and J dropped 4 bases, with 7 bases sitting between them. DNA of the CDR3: TGCAGCGTTGAGTCCAGATACAATGAGCAGTTCTTC. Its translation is CSVESRYNEQFF.

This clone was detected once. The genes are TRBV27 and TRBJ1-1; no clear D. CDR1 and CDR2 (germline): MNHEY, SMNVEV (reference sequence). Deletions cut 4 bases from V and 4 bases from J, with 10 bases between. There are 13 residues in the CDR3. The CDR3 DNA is TGTGCCAGCAGTTCGCGGGAGTTCACTGAAGCTTTCTTT. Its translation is CASSSREFTEAFF.

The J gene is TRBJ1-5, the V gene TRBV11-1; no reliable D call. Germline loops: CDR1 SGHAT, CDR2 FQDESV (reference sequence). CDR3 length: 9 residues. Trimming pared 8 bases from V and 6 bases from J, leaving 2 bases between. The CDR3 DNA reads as TGTGCCAGCCGTCAGCCCCAGCATTTT. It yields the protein CASRQPQHF.